This T cell receptor beta chain was captured by sequencing in a study of blood T cell repertoires in COVID-19. Background on the study: COVID-19 samples collected from the United States, Italy and Spain covered acute and convalescent phases. PBMCs, B-cell-depleted T cells, or T cells were the source of the cDNA or gDNA that made up the material.

Germline assignment: CDR1 SGHTA and CDR2 FQGTGA. The CDR3 consists of 13 residues. V dropped 5 bases and J dropped 8 bases, with 15 bases sitting between them. The authors' processing: For nucleated cells, counts were estimated from reference gene primer amplification. The data were produced by immunoSEQ multiplex PCR, yet TCRdb's version contains in-frame clones alone and is incomplete. That table supplies the V and J calls and clone size; D and trimming were determined from the DNA. The sample records some 700,000 clones, around 89% being singletons. The chain is built from TRBV7-3 and TRBJ1-2, with a weak D call TRBD1 (5 bases). The specimen was peripheral blood. This TCR derives from a woman aged 18-29 years with acute or convalescent COVID-19. The CDR3 coding sequence is TGTGCCAGCAGCCCCGTCCAGGGTGCAGGCTACACCTTC. This translates into CASSPVQGAGYTF.